These 29 T cell receptor beta chains originate from one sample sequenced in a study of cytomegalovirus exposure and HLA in healthy donors. 60 Vbeta and 13 Jbeta primers were used in PCR. Profiling relied on immunoSEQ multiplex PCR, and the TCRdb table lists in-frame clones only, not all of them. This sample has approximately 220,000 clones, with 70% to 80% found just once. The source material was PBMCs. These receptors were collected from a man in his forties in good health and CMV-seronegative.

CDR3 loop: CAWSVLGFTEAFF. CDR3 in DNA: TGTGCCTGGAGTGTACTAGGGTTCACTGAAGCTTTCTTT. This chain links TRBV30 with TRBJ1-1; D ambiguous. The CDR3 consists of 13 residues. Per germline, CDR1 GTSNPN and CDR2 SVGIG (reference sequence). V gave up 0 bases and J gave up 4 bases, with 9 bases separating them.

This rearrangement joins TRBV9 to TRBJ2-1, with TRBD2 matching over 7 bases. Trimming took 3 bases from V and 5 from J; bases not matched to a gene: 5. Germline CDR1 and CDR2: SGDLS and YYNGEE. This CDR3 is built from 14 residues. In DNA, the CDR3 is TGTGCCAGCAGCGCCTTTGGGGGGGACAATGAGCAGTTCTTC. Its protein product is CASSAFGGDNEQFF.

CDR3 region: CASMGGYEQYF. CDR3 coding DNA: TGTGCCAGCATGGGGGGATACGAGCAGTACTTC. The genes are TRBV27 and TRBJ2-5; tentative D call: TRBD2 (6 bases). Judging by the DNA end, TRBJ2-7 fits better; the J call may be wrong. The CDR3 has 11 amino acids. Germline loops: CDR1 MNHEY, CDR2 SMNVEV (reference sequence).

The chain is built from TRBV10-3 and TRBJ1-1; TRBD1 aligns across 11 bases. The V and J ends lost 6 bases and 5 bases, in that order; junction bases with no gene match: 5. The CDR3 is made up of 14 amino acids. CDR1 and CDR2 (germline): ENHRY, SYGVKD. The CDR3 DNA is TGTGCCATCAGCTCCGGGACAGGGGGGACTGAAGCTTTCTTT. Amino acid sequence: CAISSGTGGTEAFF.

The chain employs TRBV5-4 and TRBJ2-5; 10 bases are a match to TRBD2. The ends lost 0 bases at V and 4 bases at J; junction bases unmatched: 3. The CDR3 contains 15 residues. Germline V CDR1 and CDR2: SGHNT, YYREEE (reference sequence). CDR3 DNA: TGTGCCAGCAGCTTGGAACTAGCGGGGCGAGAGACCCAGTACTTC. Amino acids: CASSLELAGRETQYF.

The rearrangement joins TRBV11-2 to TRBJ1-2; no firm D call. CDR1 is SGHAT, CDR2 FQNNGV, per germline. The CDR3 length is 18 residues. V lost 1 base and J lost 6, with 24 bases in between. The CDR3 nucleotides read TGTGCCAGCAGCTTAGCACTAGGAACAGTGTCTCCTGGGCATGGCTACACCTTC. Translating it yields CASSLALGTVSPGHGYTF.

The chain recombines TRBV19 with TRBJ1-1, with 9 bases identical to TRBD1. CDR3 size: 16 residues. V trimming: 5 bases; J trimming: 0 bases; junction bases outside the gene matches: 7. Germline values: CDR1 LNHDA, CDR2 SQIVND (reference sequence). The CDR3 reads CASSHGQGNMNTEAFF. DNA of the CDR3: TGTGCCAGTAGTCACGGACAGGGGAACATGAACACTGAAGCTTTCTTT. Filled out from reference TRBV19 and TRBJ1-1, the complete variable domain reads DGGITQSPKYLFRKEGQNVTLSCEQNLNHDAMYWYRQDPGQGLRLIYYSQIVNDFQKGDIAEGYSVSREKKESFPLTVTSAQKNPTAFYLCASSHGQGNMNTEAFFGQGTRLTVV.

The rearrangement links TRBV2 to TRBJ2-6; tentative D call: TRBD1 (6 bases). CDR3 length equals 18 residues. The V end was cut by 2 bases, the J end by 1 base, with 15 bases between. The germline V gene encodes CDR1 SNHLY and CDR2 FYNNEI. CDR3: CASSENVLGASGANVLTF. The CDR3 DNA reads TGTGCCAGCAGTGAAAATGTCCTGGGGGCGTCTGGGGCCAACGTCCTGACTTTC.

V and J are TRBV27 and TRBJ2-7, with 7 bases identical to TRBD1. V was clipped by 6 bases and J by 1 base; unmatched bases: 3. CDR3 length: 13 amino acids. Germline V gives CDR1 MNHEY, CDR2 SMNVEV (reference sequence). The CDR3 DNA reads TGTGCCAGCAGCCCGGGACAGTCCTACGAGCAGTACTTC. Translation: CASSPGQSYEQYF.

This sequence joins TRBV5-8 and TRBJ2-1; 8 bases fit TRBD2. Trimming cost V 0 bases and J 8 bases; bases outside gene matches: 7. Germline V gives CDR1 SGHTS, CDR2 YDEGEE. This CDR3 is built from 15 residues. The CDR3 region is CASSLGREGFDEQFF. The CDR3 DNA sequence: TGTGCCAGCAGCTTGGGACGGGAGGGCTTCGATGAGCAGTTCTTC.

The V gene is TRBV21-1, the J gene TRBJ2-7; TRBD1 is the table's D call, not checked against the DNA. TRBV21-1 is an annotated pseudogene. The CDR3 is made up of 15 amino acids. The CDR3 loop is CASRQPGQGLDEQYF. The CDR3 bases are TGTGCCAGCAGGCAACCGGGACAGGGGTTGGACGAGCAGTACTTC.

As concerns this clone: Additional DNA sequences in this sample encode the identical CDR3. The chain recombines TRBV27 with TRBJ2-7; 9 nucleotides match TRBD2. This CDR3 has 14 residues. V trimming: 0 bases; J trimming: 4 bases; junction bases outside the gene matches: 1. CDR1 and CDR2 from the germline V gene are MNHEY and SMNVEV (reference sequence). The CDR3 sequence: CASSLSAGGYEQYF. The CDR3 DNA sequence: TGTGCCAGCAGTTTATCGGCGGGAGGGTACGAGCAGTACTTC.

The rearrangement links TRBV5-1 to TRBJ2-2; TRBD1 matches at 9 bases. Germline CDR1 is SGHRS and CDR2 is YFSETQ. The length of the CDR3 is 15 residues. V trimming: 4 bases; J trimming: 5 bases; junction bases outside the gene matches: 6. CDR3 residues: CASSPRQGGTGELFF. Here the CDR3 DNA reads TGCGCCAGCAGCCCCAGACAGGGGGGTACCGGGGAGCTGTTTTTT.

J is TRBJ1-1 and V is TRBV10-3; 8 bases match TRBD1. The length of the CDR3 is 14 residues. V dropped 7 bases and J dropped 1; count of bases not matched to a gene: 5. Germline V gene data show CDR1 as ENHRY and CDR2 as SYGVKD. The CDR3, as DNA: TGTGCCATCACCCAGACAGGGGCGAACACTGAAGCTTTCTTT. It codes for CAITQTGANTEAFF.

This clone showed up just once. The chain is built from TRBV2 and TRBJ2-3; 14 bases map to TRBD2. The CDR3 is made up of 17 amino acids. Germline trimming cut 5 bases from V and 4 bases from J; bases unmatched to any gene: 8. Germline V gives CDR1 SNHLY, CDR2 FYNNEI. The CDR3 nucleotides are TGTGCCAGCAGTACTGGCCCGGGACTAGCGGGAGCAGATACGCAGTATTTT. This gives the protein CASSTGPGLAGADTQYF.

The chain has TRBV2 and TRBJ1-5, with D unclear. Trimming cost V 3 bases and J 2 bases, with 17 bases left between them. This CDR3 contains 17 residues. Germline CDR1 reads SNHLY; CDR2 reads FYNNEI. In DNA form, the CDR3 reads TGTGCCAGCAGTGATGGGCAGACCTTTGACCGCAATCAGCCCCAGCATTTT. As protein: CASSDGQTFDRNQPQHF.

This chain uses TRBV7-2 with TRBJ2-7, with 9 bases fitting TRBD1. CDR3 length: 14 amino acids. CDR1 is SGHTA, CDR2 FQGNSA, per germline. With V trimmed by 5 bases and J by 3 bases, 5 bases remained unmatched. The CDR3 region is CASSPRQGGYEQYF. For the CDR3, the DNA is TGTGCCAGCAGCCCCAGACAGGGGGGCTACGAGCAGTACTTC. Supplemented by reference TRBV7-2 and TRBJ2-7, the full variable domain reads GAGVSQSPSNKVTEKGKDVELRCDPISGHTALYWYRQSLGQGLEFLIYFQGNSAPDKSGLPSDRFSAERTGGSVSTLTIQRTQQEDSAVYLCASSPRQGGYEQYFGPGTRLTVT.

The chain couples TRBV30 to TRBJ1-6; weak D call: TRBD1 (6 bases). The V gene's germline CDR1 is GTSNPN and CDR2 SVGIG (reference sequence). Trimming left V 5 bases short and J 5 bases short, with 10 bases between. This CDR3 contains 13 residues. CDR3 region: CAWCGQHNSPLHF. The CDR3 DNA reads TGTGCCTGGTGCGGACAGCATAATTCACCCCTCCACTTT.

The chain recombines TRBV7-3 with TRBJ2-2; 15 bases align to TRBD2. This CDR3 contains 18 residues. With 4 bases clipped from V and 1 base from J, the junction kept 4 bases outside the gene matches. In germline, CDR1 is SGHTA, CDR2 FQGTGA. The CDR3 DNA reads TGTGCCAGCAGCTCCGGGACTAGCGGGAGGCGGAACACCGGGGAGCTGTTTTTT. Translation: CASSSGTSGRRNTGELFF.

The chain employs TRBV9 and TRBJ2-1, with unresolved D. The CDR3 extends over 11 amino acids. Germline CDR1 is SGDLS and CDR2 is YYNGEE. Trimming pared 3 bases from V and 5 bases from J, leaving 3 bases between. The CDR3 region has the DNA TGTGCCAGCAGCGCCAACAATGAGCAGTTCTTC. Protein sequence: CASSANNEQFF.

The chain combines TRBV19 with TRBJ2-5, with D perhaps matching TRBD2 (7 bases). The germline V gene encodes CDR1 LNHDA and CDR2 SQIVND (reference sequence). V gave up 10 bases and J gave up 2 bases, with 14 bases separating them. The CDR3 contains 13 residues. The CDR3 sequence is CATSGGRQETQYF. The CDR3 bases are TGTGCCACTTCCGGGGGGCGGCAAGAGACCCAGTACTTC.

The rearrangement links TRBV27 to TRBJ2-7, with 9 bases lining up with TRBD1. Germline V CDR1 and CDR2: MNHEY, SMNVEV (reference sequence). The CDR3 totals 15 residues. V lost 8 bases and J lost 5; bases outside the gene matches: 13. For the CDR3, the DNA is TGTGCCAGCCATATTGGGGGGACAGGGACCCACGAGCAGTACTTC. Protein: CASHIGGTGTHEQYF.

The chain recombines TRBV7-8 with TRBJ2-7, with TRBD1 as a possible D gene (6 bases). From germline, CDR1 is SGHVS and CDR2 FQNEAQ. V was trimmed by 5 bases and J by 5 bases, leaving 19 bases between them. The CDR3 consists of 15 residues. CDR3 in DNA: TGTGCCAGCAGCCCGGCCGGGACAAAAGGGGACGAGCAGTACTTC. It translates to CASSPAGTKGDEQYF.

The chain joins TRBV19 to TRBJ1-1, with TRBD1 matching over 8 bases. This CDR3 contains 14 residues. Germline V gene lookup returns CDR1 LNHDA and CDR2 SQIVND (reference sequence). After removal of 4 bases from V and 0 bases from J, the junction contained 1 base not matched to a gene. CDR3 coding DNA: TGTGCCAGTAGTAGGACAGGGATGAACACTGAAGCTTTCTTT. Its translation: CASSRTGMNTEAFF.

The CDR3 protein is CASSTQGRANEKLFF. CDR3 nucleotide sequence: TGTGCCAGCAGTACCCAGGGGCGGGCTAATGAAAAACTGTTTTTT. The chain carries TRBV2 and TRBJ1-4, with a weak D call TRBD1 (6 bases). Germline CDR1 is SNHLY and CDR2 is FYNNEI. CDR3 length: 15 residues. Trimming removed 5 bases from V and 3 bases from J, with 13 bases in between.

The chain is built from TRBV19 and TRBJ1-5; possibly TRBD1 for D (6 bases). V was cut by 9 bases and J by 6 bases, with 15 bases left in between. The V gene's germline CDR1 is LNHDA and CDR2 SQIVND (reference sequence). The CDR3 extends over 13 amino acids. The DNA of the CDR3 is TGTGCCAGCCGCAGGGGTGAGGGTCAGCCCCAGCATTTT. It is translated as CASRRGEGQPQHF.

The chain has TRBV7-3 and TRBJ2-2; a possible D gene is TRBD1 (5 bases). CDR1 SGHTA and CDR2 FQGTGA come from the germline V gene. V shed 5 bases and J shed 1 base, with 8 bases lying between them. The CDR3 runs to 14 residues. The CDR3 bases are TGTGCCAGCAGCAGCGACAGGAACACCGGGGAGCTGTTTTTT. Amino acids: CASSSDRNTGELFF.

V gene TRBV7-9 combines with J gene TRBJ2-3, with 13 bases lining up with TRBD2. This CDR3 spans 16 amino acids. Germline lookup yields CDR1 SEHNR and CDR2 FQNEAQ (reference sequence). Trimming took 8 bases from V and 5 from J; bases not matched to a gene: 10. CDR3 residues: CASALRLAGGLDTQYF. The CDR3 DNA reads TGTGCCAGCGCTCTTCGACTAGCGGGGGGCCTAGATACGCAGTATTTT.

The CDR3 spells CASSPRTGEYEQYF. The CDR3, as DNA: TGTGCCAGCAGCCCCAGGACAGGGGAGTACGAGCAGTACTTC. The chain is built from TRBV7-2 and TRBJ2-7; 9 bases line up with TRBD1. The trim removed 5 bases at V and 4 bases at J, leaving 6 bases unmatched. The CDR3 covers 14 residues. Germline CDR1 and CDR2: SGHTA and FQGNSA.